Below, one TCR beta chain is given with its context. The source of the sample is a study of T cells of healthy individuals. TCRdb re-called the 5' RACE reads with MiXCR, one entry per CDR3 protein. There are 85,000 to 100,000 distinct CDR3 sequences in the sample; 17% occur only once, and 6.2% lies in the top ten. This CDR3 is built from 13 residues. Trimming pared 6 bases from V and 4 bases from J, leaving 12 bases between. Germline CDR1 and CDR2: MNHEY and SVGEGT. The chain links TRBV6-2 or TRBV6-3 to TRBJ1-2, with a weak D call TRBD1 (6 bases). The receptor was derived from a human donor in good health. CDR3: CASRYGQLYGYTF. For the CDR3, the DNA is TGTGCCAGCAGGTATGGACAGCTCTATGGCTACACCTTC.